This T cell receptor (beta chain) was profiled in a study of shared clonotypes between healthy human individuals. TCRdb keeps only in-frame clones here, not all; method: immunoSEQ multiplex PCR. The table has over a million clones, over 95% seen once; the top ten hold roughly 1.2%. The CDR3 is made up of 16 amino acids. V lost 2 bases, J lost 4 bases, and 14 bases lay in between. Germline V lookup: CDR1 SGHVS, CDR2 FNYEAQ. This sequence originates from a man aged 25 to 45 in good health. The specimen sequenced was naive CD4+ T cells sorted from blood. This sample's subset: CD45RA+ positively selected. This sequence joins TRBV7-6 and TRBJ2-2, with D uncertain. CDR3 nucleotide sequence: TGTGCCAGCAGCTTATTTTTGTCGTTAACCACCGGGGAGCTGTTTTTT. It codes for CASSLFLSLTTGELFF.